This T cell receptor (beta chain) stems from a study of identical twins. Findings of the study overall: Abundant beta clonotypes from cord blood had fewer insertions, unlike memory repertoires, which showed none. Monozygotic twins shared more out-of-frame TCR alpha than recombination models predicted.

Concerning this clonotype itself: Its antigen is unidentified.

Template switching added a universal primer binding site, and final cDNA carried unique molecular identifiers. TCRdb processed the 5' RACE reads anew with MiXCR; each CDR3 protein has one entry. This table has some 790,000 distinct CDR3 sequences, about 18% appearing once. This CDR3 spans 15 amino acids. J lost 4 bases, V lost 5 bases, and 7 bases had no gene match. Germline V lookup: CDR1 DFQATT, CDR2 SNEGSKA (reference sequence). Another study also made use of these data, one on T cells expressing NK-cell markers. As reported in that work: Several donors likewise had their CD3+CD56-NKG2C+ fraction led by these clonotypes.

The chain uses TRBV20-1 and TRBJ2-1, with 11 positions matching TRBD2. The specimen sequenced was PBMCs. This receptor was taken from a woman younger than 35 in good health. The CDR3 protein is CSAVTSGRLYNEQFF. DNA for the CDR3: TGCAGTGCTGTCACTAGCGGGAGATTATACAATGAGCAGTTCTTC.